These 11 T cell receptor beta chains came from one sample sequenced in a study of blood T cells in healthy people across ages (dated by TCRdb to about 2015). Receptor libraries were prepared by 5' RACE. These reads were obtained on an Illumina HiSeq 2500. A second PCR of roughly 7 to 12 cycles was performed with a sample-barcoded 5' primer and a J-beta primer mix. TCRdb reworked the public reads: Q25 trimming with fastp, MiXCR clone assembly, productive beta chains retained. Each CDR3 protein gets just one entry, which takes the most common genes and DNA from the rows behind it. The sample records 1.5 million to 2 million distinct CDR3 sequences, about 49% of which are singletons. The ten largest clones take up around 2.1% of the sample. The sequenced sample was blood. These receptors came from a woman between 35 and 50 years old in good health.

The CDR3 nucleotides read TGTGCTAGTGGTTTTGCTGACCTGGAGACCCAGTACTTC. It is translated as CASGFADLETQYF. The chain carries TRBV12-5 and TRBJ2-7; D not resolved. The J call may be wrong; the DNA end is better matched by TRBJ2-5. From germline, CDR1 is LGHNT and CDR2 FRNRAP. There are 13 residues in the CDR3.

This chain's CDR3 is CASSFVRGASTDTQYF. The CDR3 region has the DNA TGTGCCAGCAGCTTCGTCAGGGGGGCAAGCACAGATACGCAGTATTTT. The gene calls are TRBV6-5 and TRBJ2-3; TRBD1 is a possible D gene (7 bases). V shed 6 bases and J shed 0 bases, with 16 bases lying between them. This CDR3 is 16 amino acids long. In germline, CDR1 is MNHEY, CDR2 SVGAGI.

This clonotype was recorded a few times. This chain links TRBV7-2 with TRBJ2-7, with no clear D. V shed 3 bases and J shed 4 bases, with 4 bases lying between them. The CDR3 covers 11 residues. Germline V CDR1 and CDR2: SGHTA, FQGNSA. The CDR3 bases are TGTGCCAGCAGCTTTAAGTACGAGCAGTACTTC. Amino acid sequence: CASSFKYEQYF.

V usage is TRBV9 and J usage is TRBJ2-1; tentatively, D is TRBD2 (6 bases). Germline values: CDR1 SGDLS, CDR2 YYNGEE. Trimming left V 0 bases short and J 3 bases short, with 7 bases between. There are 14 residues in the CDR3. As DNA, the CDR3 is TGTGCCAGCAGCGTAGGCGGGAACTACAATGAGCAGTTCTTC. This translates into CASSVGGNYNEQFF. Full variable domain (outside the CDR3, taken from reference TRBV9 and TRBJ2-1): DSGVTQTPKHLITATGQRVTLRCSPRSGDLSVYWYQQSLDQGLQFLIQYYNGEERAKGNILERFSAQQFPDLHSELNLSSLELGDSALYFCASSVGGNYNEQFFGPGTRLTVL.

V usage is TRBV27 and J usage is TRBJ2-7; the D gene is possibly TRBD2 (5 bases). Germline CDR1 is MNHEY and CDR2 is SMNVEV (reference sequence). The length of the CDR3 is 14 residues. Trimming stripped 6 bases from V and 4 bases from J, with 16 bases between. The CDR3 coding sequence is TGTGCCAGCAGGATAGGGAGTGCCGCATACGAGCAGTACTTC. It codes for CASRIGSAAYEQYF.

The count of this clonotype is one. The chain recombines TRBV20-1 with TRBJ2-1, with 10 positions matching TRBD2. Looked up from germline, CDR1 is DFQATT and CDR2 is SNEGSKA (reference sequence). The junction had 5 bases not matched to a gene; V was cut back by 0 bases and J by 6 bases. The CDR3 consists of 15 residues. CDR3: CSARDAAGGRNEQFF. The CDR3 DNA reads as TGCAGTGCTAGAGATGCAGCGGGGGGGCGCAATGAGCAGTTCTTC.

This clonotype was seen only once. V is TRBV20-1 and J is TRBJ2-2, with D tentatively TRBD1 (6 bases). The V and J ends lost 2 bases and 6 bases respectively, with 16 bases between them. This CDR3 region has 15 residues. CDR1 and CDR2 (germline): DFQATT, SNEGSKA (reference sequence). CDR3 region: CSARTFKQGPGELFF. As DNA, the CDR3 is TGCAGTGCTAGAACCTTTAAACAGGGACCCGGGGAGCTGTTTTTT.

The chain carries TRBV6-1 and TRBJ2-1, with 8 nucleotides matching TRBD1. Germline V lookup: CDR1 MNHNS, CDR2 SASEGT. CDR3 length: 14 amino acids. After removal of 6 bases from V and 8 bases from J, the junction contained 9 bases not matched to a gene. The CDR3 loop reads CASSAGGIYDEQFF. CDR3 nucleotides: TGTGCCAGCAGCGCAGGGGGCATTTACGATGAGCAGTTCTTC.

The rearrangement links TRBV15 to TRBJ2-1, with D tentatively TRBD1 (6 bases). Trimming took 6 bases from V and 5 from J, leaving 20 bases between them. The CDR3 totals 16 residues. Germline values: CDR1 LNHNV, CDR2 YYDKDF (reference sequence). The CDR3 protein is CATSPKLPDSNNEQFF. In nucleotides, the CDR3 is TGTGCCACCAGTCCCAAATTACCGGACAGTAACAATGAGCAGTTCTTC.

The chain joins TRBV20-1 to TRBJ2-1; perhaps TRBD1 as D (6 bases). The end of the DNA aligns better with TRBJ2-7, so the J call may be wrong. The CDR3 totals 14 residues. CDR1 DFQATT and CDR2 SNEGSKA come from the germline V gene (reference sequence). The CDR3 protein is CSAPHRQAYNEQYF. In DNA, the CDR3 is TGCAGTGCTCCTCATCGACAGGCCTACAATGAGCAGTACTTC.

This chain links TRBV27 with TRBJ1-2, with D hard to call. Per germline, CDR1 MNHEY and CDR2 SMNVEV (reference sequence). The CDR3 contains 14 residues. The V gene lost 2 bases and the J gene lost 5 bases, with 12 bases spanning the gap. The CDR3 bases are TGTGCCAGCAGTTTAAATCACCCGGGGTATGGCTACACCTTC. It is translated as CASSLNHPGYGYTF.